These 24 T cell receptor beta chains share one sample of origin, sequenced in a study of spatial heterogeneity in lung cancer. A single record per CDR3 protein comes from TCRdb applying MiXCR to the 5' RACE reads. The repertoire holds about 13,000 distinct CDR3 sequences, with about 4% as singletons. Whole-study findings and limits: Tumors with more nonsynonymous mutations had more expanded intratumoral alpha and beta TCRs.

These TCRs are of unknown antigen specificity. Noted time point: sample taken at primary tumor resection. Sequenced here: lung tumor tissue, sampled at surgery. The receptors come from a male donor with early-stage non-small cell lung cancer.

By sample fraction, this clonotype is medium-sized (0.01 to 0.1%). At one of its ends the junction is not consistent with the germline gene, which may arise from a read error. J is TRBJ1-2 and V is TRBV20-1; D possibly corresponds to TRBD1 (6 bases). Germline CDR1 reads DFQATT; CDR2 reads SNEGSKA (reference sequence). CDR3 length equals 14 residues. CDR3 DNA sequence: TGCAGTGCTAGGGTCGGGACAAGGAACTATGGCGACACCTTC. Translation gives CSARVGTRNYGDTF.

The CDR3 nucleotides are TGTGCCAGCGCCCGTGGGGGGCCCTCCTACGAGCAGTACTTC. This encodes CASARGGPSYEQYF. The genes are TRBV27 and TRBJ2-7; D is tentatively TRBD1 or TRBD2 (6 bases each). The CDR3 consists of 14 residues. Trimming removed 8 bases at V and 0 bases at J, with 14 bases between. CDR1 MNHEY and CDR2 SMNVEV come from the germline V gene (reference sequence).

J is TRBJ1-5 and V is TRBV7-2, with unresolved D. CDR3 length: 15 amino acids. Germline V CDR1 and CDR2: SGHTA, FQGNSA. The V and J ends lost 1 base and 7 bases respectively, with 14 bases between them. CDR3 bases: TGTGCCAGCAGCTTAGGTAGTGCAGCGGGACAGCCCCAGCATTTT. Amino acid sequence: CASSLGSAAGQPQHF.

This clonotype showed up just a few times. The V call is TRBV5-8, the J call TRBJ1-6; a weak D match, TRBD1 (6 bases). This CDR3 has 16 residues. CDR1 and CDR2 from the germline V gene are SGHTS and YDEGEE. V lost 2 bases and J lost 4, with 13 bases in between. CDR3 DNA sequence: TGTGCCAGCAGCTTCACAGGGACGGGATATAATTCACCCCTCCACTTT. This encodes CASSFTGTGYNSPLHF.

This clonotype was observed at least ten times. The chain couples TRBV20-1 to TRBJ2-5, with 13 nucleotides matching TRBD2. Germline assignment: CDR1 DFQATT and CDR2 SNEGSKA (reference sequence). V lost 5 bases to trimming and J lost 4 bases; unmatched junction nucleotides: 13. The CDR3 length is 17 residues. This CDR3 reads CSAPAGTSGTPGETQYF. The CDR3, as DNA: TGCAGTGCTCCTGCCGGGACTAGCGGGACCCCGGGAGAGACCCAGTACTTC.

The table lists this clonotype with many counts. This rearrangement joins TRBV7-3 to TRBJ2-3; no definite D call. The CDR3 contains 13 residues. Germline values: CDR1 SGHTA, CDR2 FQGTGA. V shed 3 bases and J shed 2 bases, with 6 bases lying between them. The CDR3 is CASSFQDTDTQYF. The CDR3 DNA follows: TGTGCCAGCAGCTTTCAGGACACAGATACGCAGTATTTT.

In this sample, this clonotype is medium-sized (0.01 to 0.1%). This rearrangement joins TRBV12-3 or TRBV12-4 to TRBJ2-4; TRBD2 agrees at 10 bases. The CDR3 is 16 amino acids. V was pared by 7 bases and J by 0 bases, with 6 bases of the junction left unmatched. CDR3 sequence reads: CASTILAGLAKNIQYF. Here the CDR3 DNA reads TGTGCCAGCACTATACTAGCGGGGCTAGCCAAAAACATTCAGTACTTC.

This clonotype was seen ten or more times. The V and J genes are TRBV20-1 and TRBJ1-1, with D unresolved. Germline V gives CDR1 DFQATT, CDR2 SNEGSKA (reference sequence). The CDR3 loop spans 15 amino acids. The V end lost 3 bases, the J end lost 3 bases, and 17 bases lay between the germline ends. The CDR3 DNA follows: TGCAGTGCTAGCACGGGCCTTAGAATCCACACTGAAGCTTTCTTT. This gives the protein CSASTGLRIHTEAFF.

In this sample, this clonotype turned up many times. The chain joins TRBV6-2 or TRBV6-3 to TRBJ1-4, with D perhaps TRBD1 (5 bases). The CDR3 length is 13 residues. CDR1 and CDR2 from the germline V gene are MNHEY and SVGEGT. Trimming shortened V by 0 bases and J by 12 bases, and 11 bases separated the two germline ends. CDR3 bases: TGTGCCAGCAGTTACTCCGGGGGATTGGAACTGTTTTTT. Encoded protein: CASSYSGGLELFF.

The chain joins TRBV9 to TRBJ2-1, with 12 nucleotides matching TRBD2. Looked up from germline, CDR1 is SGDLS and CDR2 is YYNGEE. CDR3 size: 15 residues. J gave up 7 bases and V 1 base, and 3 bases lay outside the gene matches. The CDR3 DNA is TGTGCCAGCAGCGTATCTAGCGGGAGGGGAAATGAGCAGTTCTTC. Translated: CASSVSSGRGNEQFF. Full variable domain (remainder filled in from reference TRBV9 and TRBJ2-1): DSGVTQTPKHLITATGQRVTLRCSPRSGDLSVYWYQQSLDQGLQFLIQYYNGEERAKGNILERFSAQQFPDLHSELNLSSLELGDSALYFCASSVSSGRGNEQFFGPGTRLTVL.

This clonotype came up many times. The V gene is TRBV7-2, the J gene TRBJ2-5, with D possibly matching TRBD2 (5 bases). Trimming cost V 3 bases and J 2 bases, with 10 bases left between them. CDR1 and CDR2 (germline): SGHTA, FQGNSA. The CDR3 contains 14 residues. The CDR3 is CASSFGLKQETQYF. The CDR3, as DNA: TGTGCCAGCAGCTTTGGACTTAAACAAGAGACCCAGTACTTC.

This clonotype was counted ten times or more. CDR3 bases: TGTGCCAGCAGGACAGAGCTCTACAATGAGCAGTTCTTC. Translating it yields CASRTELYNEQFF. The rearrangement links TRBV5-4 to TRBJ2-1, with D perhaps TRBD1 (5 bases). The V gene's germline CDR1 is SGHNT and CDR2 YYREEE (reference sequence). Trimming took 5 bases from V and 3 from J, leaving 9 bases between them. This CDR3 is 13 amino acids long.

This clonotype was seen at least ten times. The CDR3 is CASSEGSAPTYEQYF. In DNA form, the CDR3 reads TGTGCCAGCAGCGAGGGGAGTGCCCCTACCTACGAGCAGTACTTC. The chain combines TRBV3-1 with TRBJ2-7; D is tentatively TRBD1 or TRBD2 (5 bases each). CDR1 and CDR2 (germline): LGHDT, YNNKEL (reference sequence). The CDR3 is made up of 15 amino acids. V was trimmed by 5 bases and J by 2 bases, leaving 16 bases between them.

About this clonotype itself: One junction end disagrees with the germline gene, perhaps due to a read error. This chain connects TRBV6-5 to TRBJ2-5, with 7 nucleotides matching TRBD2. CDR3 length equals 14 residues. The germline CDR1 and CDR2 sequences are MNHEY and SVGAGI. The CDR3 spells CTSSYAGVGETQYF. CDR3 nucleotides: TGTACCAGCAGTTACGCGGGAGTCGGGGAGACCCAGTACTTC.

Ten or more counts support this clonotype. Written as DNA, the CDR3 is TGTGCCAGCAGTGACCCCCCTCAGCCCCAGCATTTT. The encoded protein is CASSDPPQPQHF. This chain joins TRBV6-1 and TRBJ1-5; D not resolved. The V and J ends lost 3 bases and 6 bases respectively, with 6 bases between them. The CDR3 has 12 residues. Germline lookup yields CDR1 MNHNS and CDR2 SASEGT.

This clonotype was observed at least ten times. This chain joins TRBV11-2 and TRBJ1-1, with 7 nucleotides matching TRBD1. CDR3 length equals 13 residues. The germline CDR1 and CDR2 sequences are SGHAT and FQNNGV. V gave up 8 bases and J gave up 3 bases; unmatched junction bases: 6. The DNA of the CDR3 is TGTGCCAGCGGATACAGGGGTGACACTGAAGCTTTCTTT. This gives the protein CASGYRGDTEAFF. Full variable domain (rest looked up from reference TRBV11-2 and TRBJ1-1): EAGVAQSPRYKIIEKRQSVAFWCNPISGHATLYWYQQILGQGPKLLIQFQNNGVVDDSQLPKDRFSAERLKGVDSTLKIQPAKLEDSAVYLCASGYRGDTEAFFGQGTRLTVV.

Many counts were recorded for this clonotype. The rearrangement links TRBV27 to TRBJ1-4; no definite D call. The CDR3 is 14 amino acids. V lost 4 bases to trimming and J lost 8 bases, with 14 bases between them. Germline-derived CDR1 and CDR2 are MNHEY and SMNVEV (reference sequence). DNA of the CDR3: TGTGCCAGCAGTTACGACATCAGGTTGGAAAAACTGTTTTTT. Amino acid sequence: CASSYDIRLEKLFF.

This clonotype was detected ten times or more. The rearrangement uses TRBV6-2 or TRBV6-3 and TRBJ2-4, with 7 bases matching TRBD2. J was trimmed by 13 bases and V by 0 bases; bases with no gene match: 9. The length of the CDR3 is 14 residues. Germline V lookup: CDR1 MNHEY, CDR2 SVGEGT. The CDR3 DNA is TGTGCCAGCAGTTACTCGGCAGGGATGGGAGGGCAGTACTTC. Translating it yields CASSYSAGMGGQYF.

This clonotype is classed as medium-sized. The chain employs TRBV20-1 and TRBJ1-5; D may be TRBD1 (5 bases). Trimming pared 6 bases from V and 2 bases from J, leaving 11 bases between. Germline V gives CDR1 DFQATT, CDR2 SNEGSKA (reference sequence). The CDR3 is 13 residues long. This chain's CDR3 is CSARPGRNQPQHF. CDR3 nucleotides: TGCAGTGCAAGACCAGGGCGCAATCAGCCCCAGCATTTT.

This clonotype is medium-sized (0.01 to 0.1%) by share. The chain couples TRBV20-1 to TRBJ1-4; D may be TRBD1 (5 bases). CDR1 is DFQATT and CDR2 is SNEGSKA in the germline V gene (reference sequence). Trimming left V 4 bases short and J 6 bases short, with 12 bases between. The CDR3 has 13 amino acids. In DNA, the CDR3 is TGCAGTGCTACAGACAGATTTTATGAAAAACTGTTTTTT. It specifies CSATDRFYEKLFF.

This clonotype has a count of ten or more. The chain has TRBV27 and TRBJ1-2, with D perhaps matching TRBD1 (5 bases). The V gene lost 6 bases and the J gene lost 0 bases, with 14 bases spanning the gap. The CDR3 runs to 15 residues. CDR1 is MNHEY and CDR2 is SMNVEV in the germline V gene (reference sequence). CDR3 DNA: TGTGCCAGCAGCCCCGGGGGGGTAGCTAACTATGGCTACACCTTC. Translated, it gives CASSPGGVANYGYTF.

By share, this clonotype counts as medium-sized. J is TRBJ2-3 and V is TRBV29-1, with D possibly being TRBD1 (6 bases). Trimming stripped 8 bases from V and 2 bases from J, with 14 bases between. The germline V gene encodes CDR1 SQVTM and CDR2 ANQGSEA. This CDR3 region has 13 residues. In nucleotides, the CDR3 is TGCAGCTCAGGGGACCCCTTCACAGATACGCAGTATTTT. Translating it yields CSSGDPFTDTQYF.

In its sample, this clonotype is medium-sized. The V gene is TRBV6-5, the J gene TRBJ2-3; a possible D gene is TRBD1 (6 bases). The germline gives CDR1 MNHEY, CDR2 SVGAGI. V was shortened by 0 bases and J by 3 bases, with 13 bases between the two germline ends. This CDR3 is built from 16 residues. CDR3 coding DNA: TGTGCCAGCAGTTACTCGTGGGGGCCTGGGACAGATACGCAGTATTTT. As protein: CASSYSWGPGTDTQYF.

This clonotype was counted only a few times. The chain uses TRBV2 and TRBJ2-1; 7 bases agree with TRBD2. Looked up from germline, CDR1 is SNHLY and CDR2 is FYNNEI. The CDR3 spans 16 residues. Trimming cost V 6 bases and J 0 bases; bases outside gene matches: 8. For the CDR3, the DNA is TGTGCCAGCAGCAGACGTCGGACTAGCTCCTACAATGAGCAGTTCTTC. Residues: CASSRRRTSSYNEQFF.